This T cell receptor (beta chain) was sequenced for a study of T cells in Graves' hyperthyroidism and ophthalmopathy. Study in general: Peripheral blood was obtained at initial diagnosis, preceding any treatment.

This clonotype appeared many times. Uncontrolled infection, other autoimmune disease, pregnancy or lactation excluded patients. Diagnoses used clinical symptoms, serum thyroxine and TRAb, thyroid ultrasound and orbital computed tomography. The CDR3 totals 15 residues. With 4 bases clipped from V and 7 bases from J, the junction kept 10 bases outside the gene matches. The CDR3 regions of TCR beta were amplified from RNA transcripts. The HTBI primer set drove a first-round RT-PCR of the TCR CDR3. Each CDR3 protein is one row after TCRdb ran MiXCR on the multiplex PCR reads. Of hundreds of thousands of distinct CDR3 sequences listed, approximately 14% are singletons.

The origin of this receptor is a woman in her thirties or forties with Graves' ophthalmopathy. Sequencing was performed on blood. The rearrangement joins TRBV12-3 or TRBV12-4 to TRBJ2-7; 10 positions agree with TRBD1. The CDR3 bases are TGTGCCAGCAGTTCACCGGGACAGGGGTTAGAAGAGCAGTACTTC. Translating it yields CASSSPGQGLEEQYF.